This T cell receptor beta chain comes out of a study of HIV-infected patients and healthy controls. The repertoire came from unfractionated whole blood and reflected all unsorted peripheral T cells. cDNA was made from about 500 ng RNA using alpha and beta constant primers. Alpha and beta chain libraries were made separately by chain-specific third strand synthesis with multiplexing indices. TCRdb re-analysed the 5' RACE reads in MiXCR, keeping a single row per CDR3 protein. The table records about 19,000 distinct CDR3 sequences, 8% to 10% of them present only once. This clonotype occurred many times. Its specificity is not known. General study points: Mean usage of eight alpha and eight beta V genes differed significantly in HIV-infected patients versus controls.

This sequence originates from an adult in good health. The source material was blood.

In DNA form, the CDR3 reads TGCAGTGCTAGAGGGGAGGGGTTAGTGTGGTCCTATAATTCACCCCTCCACTTT. This sequence encodes CSARGEGLVWSYNSPLHF. The chain combines TRBV20-1 with TRBJ1-6; possibly TRBD1 for D (5 bases). This CDR3 has 18 amino acids. Germline values: CDR1 DFQATT, CDR2 SNEGSKA (reference sequence). Trimming cost V 1 base and J 1 base, with 17 bases left between them.